This T cell receptor beta chain was sequenced during a study of radiotherapy plus CTLA-4 blockade in lung cancer. Whole-study context: Objective response rate was over 15%; disease control rate, approximately 30%.

V shed 6 bases and J 0 bases; nucleotides not matched to a gene: 13. This CDR3 has 17 residues. Germline loops: CDR1 MDHEN, CDR2 SYDVKM. Study results and limitations: Among reported predictors of response, early blood T cell clone dynamics with interferon-beta performed best.

Concerning this clone itself: Its antigen remains unidentified.

Measured with immunoSEQ multiplex PCR; TCRdb has only the in-frame clones, and not every one. Here the sample spans 81,000 or so clones, about four fifths being singletons. This clonotype was sampled from a human donor with non-small cell lung cancer that progressed on radiotherapy plus ipilimumab. V and J are TRBV28 and TRBJ2-7; 8 bases agree with TRBD1. The material was peripheral blood, obtained from a patient treated with radiotherapy plus ipilimumab. The CDR3 region is CASRPTRTGPSSYEQYF. The CDR3 DNA follows: TGTGCCAGCAGGCCGACCCGGACAGGGCCTAGCTCCTACGAGCAGTACTTC.